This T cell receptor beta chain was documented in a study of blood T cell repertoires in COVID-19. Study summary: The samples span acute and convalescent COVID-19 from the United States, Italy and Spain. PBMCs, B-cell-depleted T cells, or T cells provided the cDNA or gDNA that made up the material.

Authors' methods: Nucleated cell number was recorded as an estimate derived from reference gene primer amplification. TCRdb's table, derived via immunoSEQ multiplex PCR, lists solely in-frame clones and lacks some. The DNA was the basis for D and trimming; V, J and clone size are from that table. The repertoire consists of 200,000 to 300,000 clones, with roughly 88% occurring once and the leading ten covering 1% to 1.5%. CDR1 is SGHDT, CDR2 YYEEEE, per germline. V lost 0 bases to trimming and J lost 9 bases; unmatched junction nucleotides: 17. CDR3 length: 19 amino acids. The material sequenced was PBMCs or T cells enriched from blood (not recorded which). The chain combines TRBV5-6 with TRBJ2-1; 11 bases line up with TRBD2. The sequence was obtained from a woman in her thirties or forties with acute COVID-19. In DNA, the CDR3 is TGTGCCAGCAGCTTGGCGGTGGGGTGGATTACTAGCGGGAGCGGTGAGCAGTTCTTC. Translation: CASSLAVGWITSGSGEQFF. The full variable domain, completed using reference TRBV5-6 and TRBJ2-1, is DAGVTQSPTHLIKTRGQQVTLRCSPKSGHDTVSWYQQALGQGPQFIFQYYEEEERQRGNFPDRFSGHQFPNYSSELNVNALLLGDSALYLCASSLAVGWITSGSGEQFFGPGTRLTVL.